This T cell receptor (beta chain) is drawn from a study of beta chain features in type 1 diabetes. The CDR3 totals 11 residues. Per the germline V gene, CDR1 is SNHLY and CDR2 is FYNNEI. Sequencing targeted expressed TCRB transcripts, as all isolated RNA had been reverse transcribed. The repertoire was sequenced with immunoSEQ multiplex PCR; TCRdb's copy has only in-frame clones and lacks some. The sample has hundreds of thousands of clones; about 15% are singletons. With respect to this clone: The junction and the germline gene differ at one end; a read error may be behind it.

The J gene is TRBJ2-4, the V gene TRBV2; D unclear. This TCR came from a man aged 30-40 years in good health. Sequencing was done on a sample of naive CD4+ T cells from blood. The CDR3 DNA sequence: TGTGCCAGCAGTGCGGATGAACCAACCTTATTC. Encoded protein: CASSADEPTLF.